One and the same sample provided the 23 T cell receptor beta chains below, sequenced in a study of blood T cell repertoires in COVID-19. Some clones are missing from TCRdb's copy, which holds only in-frame ones; the method was immunoSEQ multiplex PCR. The sample lists 100,000 or so clones, roughly 79% occurring once. The specimen sequenced was peripheral blood. All receptors come from a woman between 65 and 79 years old with acute or convalescent COVID-19.

This rearrangement joins TRBV9 to TRBJ2-3, with TRBD2 matching over 11 bases. Germline CDR1 reads SGDLS; CDR2 reads YYNGEE. With V trimmed by 4 bases and J by 3 bases, 13 bases remained unmatched. The CDR3 loop spans 18 amino acids. Here the CDR3 reads CASSSRLAGGSTTDTQYF. As DNA, the CDR3 is TGTGCCAGCAGCAGCAGGCTAGCGGGGGGAAGTACGACAGATACGCAGTATTTT.

This clone came up a few times. The J gene is TRBJ1-2, the V gene TRBV7-2; the match to TRBD1 covers 8 bases. Germline V gene sequence: CDR1 SGHTA, CDR2 FQGNSA. This CDR3 spans 12 amino acids. J was trimmed by 7 bases and V by 10 bases; bases with no gene match: 8. The CDR3 DNA is TGTGCCACCACCAGGGGGCGCGGTGGCTACACCTTC. This sequence encodes CATTRGRGGYTF.

This clone was counted a single time. The rearrangement joins TRBV6-5 to TRBJ2-5, with TRBD1 as a possible D gene (6 bases). CDR3 size: 13 residues. V lost 10 bases, J lost 5 bases, and 17 bases lay in between. Germline V gene sequence: CDR1 MNHEY, CDR2 SVGAGI. CDR3 bases: TGTGCCACCGAGAGGGGGTTGGCGGAGACCCAGTACTTC. Amino acid sequence: CATERGLAETQYF.

The chain joins TRBV6-1 to TRBJ1-2; 9 nucleotides agree with TRBD1. This CDR3 has 18 amino acids. Unmatched junction bases numbered 16, after V lost 3 bases and J lost 5 bases. CDR1 and CDR2 (germline): MNHNS, SASEGT. The CDR3 DNA reads as TGTGCCAGCAGTGAGGAAAAACAACCGGGACAGGGTCAATATGGCTACACCTTC. Translation: CASSEEKQPGQGQYGYTF.

The chain recombines TRBV28 with TRBJ1-2; no definite D call. Between the trimmed V and J ends, which lost 3 bases and 13 bases, there was a span of 21 bases. The germline CDR1 and CDR2 sequences are MDHEN and SYDVKM. The CDR3 loop spans 14 amino acids. CDR3 loop: CASSFNQFAVPLTF. The CDR3, as DNA: TGTGCCAGCAGTTTCAACCAATTTGCAGTTCCCCTCACCTTC.

This rearrangement joins TRBV2 to TRBJ1-4, with a weak D call TRBD1 (5 bases). Trimming removed 5 bases at V and 9 bases at J, with 13 bases between. The germline CDR1 and CDR2 sequences are SNHLY and FYNNEI. The CDR3 extends over 13 amino acids. Written as DNA, the CDR3 is TGTGCCAGCAGTCCCGGGACTTCGCAAAAACTGTTTTTT. It translates to CASSPGTSQKLFF.

This rearrangement joins TRBV9 to TRBJ1-3; D call uncertain. The CDR3 has 14 residues. Trimming stripped 0 bases from V and 3 bases from J, with 7 bases between. Per the germline V gene, CDR1 is SGDLS and CDR2 is YYNGEE. CDR3 sequence: CASSVANSGNTIYF. The CDR3 DNA follows: TGTGCCAGCAGCGTAGCTAACAGTGGAAACACCATATATTTT.

The rearrangement uses TRBV2 and TRBJ2-3; D is possibly TRBD2 (6 bases). Trimming took 6 bases from V and 0 from J, leaving 10 bases between them. This CDR3 contains 14 residues. Germline V lookup: CDR1 SNHLY, CDR2 FYNNEI. The DNA for the CDR3 is TGTGCCAGCAGACAAAGCGGGAGCACAGATACGCAGTATTTT. This codes for CASRQSGSTDTQYF. Full variable domain (rest looked up from reference TRBV2 and TRBJ2-3): EPEVTQTPSHQVTQMGQEVILRCVPISNHLYFYWYRQILGQKVEFLVSFYNNEISEKSEIFDDQFSVERPDGSNFTLKIRSTKLEDSAMYFCASRQSGSTDTQYFGPGTRLTVL.

This chain connects TRBV12-2 to TRBJ2-7; whether TRBD1, the table's D call, matches the DNA was not checked. TRBV12-2 is described as a pseudogene. The CDR3 sequence is 11 residues long. The CDR3 region is CASRGRYEQYV. As DNA, the CDR3 is TGTGCAAGTCGGGGCAGATACGAGCAGTACGTC.

The J gene is TRBJ1-5, the V gene TRBV27; D not resolved. The ends were cut back, 2 bases at V and 0 bases at J, with 17 bases in the middle. The CDR3 loop spans 18 amino acids. CDR1 is MNHEY, CDR2 SMNVEV, per germline (reference sequence). This chain's CDR3 is CASSLGRVTLYSNQPQHF. The CDR3 nucleotides read TGTGCCAGCAGTTTAGGGAGGGTAACACTTTATAGCAATCAGCCCCAGCATTTT.

This clone showed up just a few times. The rearrangement joins TRBV19 to TRBJ2-1; 7 nucleotides agree with TRBD1. J gave up 3 bases and V 6 bases, and 8 bases lay outside the gene matches. CDR3 size: 15 residues. Germline lookup yields CDR1 LNHDA and CDR2 SQIVND (reference sequence). CDR3 amino acids: CASRDTGASYNEQFF. The CDR3 DNA follows: TGTGCCAGTAGGGACACAGGGGCCAGCTACAATGAGCAGTTCTTC. Filled out from reference TRBV19 and TRBJ2-1, the complete variable domain reads DGGITQSPKYLFRKEGQNVTLSCEQNLNHDAMYWYRQDPGQGLRLIYYSQIVNDFQKGDIAEGYSVSREKKESFPLTVTSAQKNPTAFYLCASRDTGASYNEQFFGPGTRLTVL.

This chain uses TRBV6-2 or TRBV6-3 with TRBJ1-1, with TRBD1 as a possible D gene (6 bases). This CDR3 has 13 amino acids. The V end was cut by 4 bases, the J end by 0 bases, with 6 bases between. Germline CDR1 is MNHEY and CDR2 is SVGEGT. The CDR3 bases are TGTGCCAGCAGTTCAGGGGTGAACACTGAAGCTTTCTTT. This sequence encodes CASSSGVNTEAFF.

The chain has TRBV12-5 and TRBJ1-1, with a possible D match to TRBD1 (5 bases). CDR3 length: 12 residues. Germline lookup yields CDR1 LGHNT and CDR2 FRNRAP. Trimming removed 0 bases from V and 7 bases from J, with 6 bases in between. CDR3 sequence reads: CASGLVRGEAFF. The CDR3, as DNA: TGTGCTAGTGGTTTGGTAAGGGGTGAAGCTTTCTTT.

The chain links TRBV13 to TRBJ2-5, with 9 positions matching TRBD1. V lost 5 bases to trimming and J lost 2 bases; unmatched junction nucleotides: 12. The CDR3 runs to 17 residues. The germline V gene encodes CDR1 PRHDT and CDR2 FYEKMQ (reference sequence). DNA of the CDR3: TGTGCCAGCAGCCCCCAACCCTTCGGGACAGGGCAAGAGACCCAGTACTTC. Protein sequence: CASSPQPFGTGQETQYF. The full variable domain, in which reference TRBV13 and TRBJ2-5 provide the parts outside the CDR3, is AAGVIQSPRHLIKEKRETATLKCYPIPRHDTVYWYQQGPGQDPQFLISFYEKMQSDKGSIPDRFSAQQFSDYHSELNMSSLELGDSALYFCASSPQPFGTGQETQYFGPGTRLLVL.

V and J are TRBV30 and TRBJ2-3, with 8 positions matching TRBD1. Germline trimming cut 3 bases from V and 1 base from J; bases unmatched to any gene: 9. The CDR3 totals 16 residues. In germline, CDR1 is GTSNPN, CDR2 SVGIG (reference sequence). The DNA for the CDR3 is TGTGCCTGGAGCCCAACGACAGGGGCCGGCACAGATACGCAGTATTTT. Translation gives CAWSPTTGAGTDTQYF.

V is TRBV30 and J is TRBJ2-2; D is uncertain. Germline V CDR1 and CDR2: GTSNPN, SVGIG (reference sequence). V was shortened by 0 bases and J by 9 bases, with 11 bases between the two germline ends. The CDR3 sequence is 13 residues long. CDR3: CAWSVLLSRELFF. The CDR3 DNA reads TGTGCCTGGAGTGTACTGTTGAGCCGGGAGCTGTTTTTT.

Comment on this clone: The sample contains more than one DNA sequence encoding this CDR3. The chain has TRBV30 and TRBJ1-2; 11 nucleotides align to TRBD1. V lost 3 bases to trimming and J lost 6 bases; unmatched junction nucleotides: 3. Germline-derived CDR1 and CDR2 are GTSNPN and SVGIG (reference sequence). The CDR3 has 13 amino acids. The CDR3 loop is CAWRRGQGDGYTF. As DNA, the CDR3 is TGTGCCTGGAGGAGGGGACAGGGGGATGGCTACACCTTC.

The chain couples TRBV5-8 to TRBJ2-3; 8 bases agree with TRBD1. Germline V gene sequence: CDR1 SGHTS, CDR2 YDEGEE. The CDR3 runs to 15 residues. Unmatched junction bases numbered 7, after V lost 4 bases and J lost 3 bases. CDR3 DNA sequence: TGTGCCAGCAGCCCTACAGGGGGTTTGACAGATACGCAGTATTTT. It yields the protein CASSPTGGLTDTQYF.

The chain joins TRBV18 to TRBJ1-2, with D maybe TRBD1 (5 bases). The CDR3 extends over 15 amino acids. Germline V gene data show CDR1 as KGHSH and CDR2 as LQKENI. Between the trimmed V and J ends, which lost 1 base and 8 bases, there was a span of 17 bases. CDR3 nucleotides: TGTGCCAGCTCACCACGGCAGGGCGACGTTATGGGCTACACCTTC. It encodes CASSPRQGDVMGYTF.

The rearrangement uses TRBV19 and TRBJ2-7; 10 positions agree with TRBD2. V trimming: 6 bases; J trimming: 5 bases; junction bases outside the gene matches: 10. The CDR3 is 15 amino acids. Germline values: CDR1 LNHDA, CDR2 SQIVND (reference sequence). The CDR3, as DNA: TGTGCCAGTAGGAGTGAGCGGGGGGGAAAGAACGAGCAGTACGTC. Amino acid sequence: CASRSERGGKNEQYV.

This chain connects TRBV6-5 to TRBJ2-4, with a possible D match to TRBD1 (6 bases). The V and J ends lost 6 bases and 6 bases respectively, with 15 bases between them. Germline CDR1 MNHEY, CDR2 SVGAGI. The CDR3 spans 14 residues. CDR3 amino acids: CASSLGGLSNIQYF. The CDR3 region has the DNA TGTGCCAGCAGCCTAGGGGGTTTGTCAAACATTCAGTACTTC.

This rearrangement joins TRBV29-1 to TRBJ2-3; TRBD2 matches at 9 bases. V dropped 7 bases and J dropped 4; count of bases not matched to a gene: 6. CDR3 length: 13 amino acids. Per the germline V gene, CDR1 is SQVTM and CDR2 is ANQGSEA. The CDR3 loop reads CSARTSDADTQYF. The CDR3, as DNA: TGCAGCGCCAGGACTAGCGATGCAGATACGCAGTATTTT.

This sequence joins TRBV30 and TRBJ2-2; D may be TRBD2 (5 bases). V gave up 4 bases and J gave up 7 bases, with 10 bases separating them. This CDR3 has 12 amino acids. Germline CDR1 is GTSNPN and CDR2 is SVGIG (reference sequence). The CDR3 region is CAWTGIGGELFF. The CDR3, as DNA: TGTGCCTGGACCGGGATAGGCGGGGAGCTGTTTTTT. Using reference TRBV30 and TRBJ2-2 for the parts outside the CDR3, the full variable domain is SQTIHQWPATLVQPVGSPLSLECTVEGTSNPNLYWYRQAAGRGLQLLFYSVGIGQISSEVPQNLSASRPQDRQFILSSKKLLLSDSGFYLCAWTGIGGELFFGEGSRLTVL.